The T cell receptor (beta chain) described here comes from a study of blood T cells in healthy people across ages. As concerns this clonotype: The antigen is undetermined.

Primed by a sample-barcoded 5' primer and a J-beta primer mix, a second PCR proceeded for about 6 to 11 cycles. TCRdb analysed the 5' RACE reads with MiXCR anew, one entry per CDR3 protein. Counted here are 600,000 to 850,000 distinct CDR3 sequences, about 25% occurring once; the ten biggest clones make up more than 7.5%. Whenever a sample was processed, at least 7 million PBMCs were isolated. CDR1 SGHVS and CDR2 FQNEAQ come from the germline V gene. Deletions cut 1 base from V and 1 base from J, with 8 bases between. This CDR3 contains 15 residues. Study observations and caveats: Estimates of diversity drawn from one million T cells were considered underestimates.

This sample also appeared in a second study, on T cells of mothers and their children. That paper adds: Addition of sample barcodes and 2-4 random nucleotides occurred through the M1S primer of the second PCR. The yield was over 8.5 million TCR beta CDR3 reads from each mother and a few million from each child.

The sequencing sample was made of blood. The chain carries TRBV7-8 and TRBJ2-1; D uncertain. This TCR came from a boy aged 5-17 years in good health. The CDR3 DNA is TGTGCCAGCAGCTTAGTGTTAGGATCCTACAATGAGCAGTTCTTC. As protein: CASSLVLGSYNEQFF.